This T cell receptor beta chain is drawn from a study of blood T cell repertoires in COVID-19. Background on the study: Both acute and convalescent COVID-19 samples were obtained from the United States, Italy and Spain. PBMCs, B-cell-depleted T cells, or T cells were the source of the cDNA or gDNA that made up the material.

Germline V gene lookup returns CDR1 LNHDA and CDR2 SQIVND (reference sequence). Trimming took off 3 bases at V and 1 base at J, with 6 bases between the two ends. The CDR3 length is 13 residues. Per the study methods: For nucleated cells, counts were estimated from reference gene primer amplification. Using immunoSEQ multiplex PCR, the repertoire was profiled, and TCRdb retains in-frame clones only, with some absent. The DNA gave D and trimming, while V, J and clone size come from that table. The sample has 250,000 to 300,000 clones, roughly 89% seen once. Sample: peripheral blood. V gene TRBV19 combines with J gene TRBJ1-1, with D maybe TRBD1 (5 bases). The source of this sequence is a middle-aged woman who had recovered from COVID-19. The CDR3 spells CASSIQGNTEAFF. The CDR3 nucleotides read TGTGCCAGTAGTATCCAGGGGAACACTGAAGCTTTCTTT.